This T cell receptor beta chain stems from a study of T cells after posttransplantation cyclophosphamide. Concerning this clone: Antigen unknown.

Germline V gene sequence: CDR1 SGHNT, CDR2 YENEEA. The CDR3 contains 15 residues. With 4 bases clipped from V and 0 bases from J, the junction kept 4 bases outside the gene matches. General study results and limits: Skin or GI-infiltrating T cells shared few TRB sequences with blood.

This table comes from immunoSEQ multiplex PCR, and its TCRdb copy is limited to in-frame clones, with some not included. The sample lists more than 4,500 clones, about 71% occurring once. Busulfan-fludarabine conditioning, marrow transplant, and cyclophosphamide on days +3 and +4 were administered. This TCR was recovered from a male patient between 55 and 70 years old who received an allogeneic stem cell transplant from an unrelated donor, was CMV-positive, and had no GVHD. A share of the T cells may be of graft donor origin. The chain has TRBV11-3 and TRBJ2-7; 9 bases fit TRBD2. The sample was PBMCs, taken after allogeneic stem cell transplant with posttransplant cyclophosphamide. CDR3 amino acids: CASSSGTSPSYEQYF. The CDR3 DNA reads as TGTGCCAGCAGCTCCGGGACTAGCCCCTCCTACGAGCAGTACTTC.